Listed below are T cell receptor beta chains from one sample, sequenced in a study of T cells after yellow fever vaccination. TCRdb re-analysed the 5' RACE reads in MiXCR, keeping a single row per CDR3 protein. This repertoire shows approximately 510,000 distinct CDR3 sequences, roughly a fifth found once; its top ten account for 15% to 20%. Sequencing used PBMCs, obtained roughly 20 days after the first yellow fever vaccination. The receptors were gathered from a man between 18 and 29 years old who received the YFV17D yellow fever vaccine. Both conserved end residues are part of each CDR3. Each record gives: V gene, D gene, J gene, clone size, CDR3 DNA, CDR3 protein. A D gene is named only where the DNA matches it firmly. Clone size appears in some rows only: once, few, many, or a class for an expanded clone.

TRBV4-1	.	TRBJ1-4	few	TGCGCCAGCAGCCAAGTAGAGGCGGGAGAAAAACTGTTTTTT	CASSQVEAGEKLFF
TRBV5-4	TRBD2	TRBJ2-2	.	TGTGCCAGCAGCTCCTTAGACGCGGGGGGGGGTTCCGGGGAGCTGTTTTTT	CASSSLDAGGGSGELFF
TRBV5-1	.	TRBJ2-3	few	TGCGCCAGCAGCTTGTTTCGCCTACGCACAGATACGCAGTATTTT	CASSLFRLRTDTQYF
TRBV20-1	.	TRBJ1-1	.	TGCAGTGCTCCACAGGGAGCCAAAAGGGGTGAAGCTTTCTTT	CSAPQGAKRGEAFF
TRBV24-1	.	TRBJ2-3	few	TGTGCCACCAGTGATAGGGGGAGCCCAGATACGCAGTATTTT	CATSDRGSPDTQYF
TRBV5-6	.	TRBJ2-7	.	TGTGCCAGCAGACCCGGCCCGGGCAGTACAACCTACGAGCAGTACTTC	CASRPGPGSTTYEQYF
TRBV6-1	TRBD2	TRBJ2-3	.	TGTGCCAGCCGTAAGGGGAGGGGAGACACAGATACGCAGTATTTT	CASRKGRGDTDTQYF
TRBV10-3	.	TRBJ2-5	few	TGTGCCATCAGTGCGGGAGTCCAGCTGTACCAAGAGACCCAGTACTTC	CAISAGVQLYQETQYF
TRBV20-1	.	TRBJ2-1	few	TGCAGTGCTAGTAGGCCCTCCCATGAGCAGTTCTTC	CSASRPSHEQFF
TRBV4-1	TRBD1	TRBJ2-1	few	TGCGCCAGCAGCCGACTGGACAGGTCGACCTACAATGAGCAGTTCTTC	CASSRLDRSTYNEQFF
TRBV28	TRBD2	TRBJ2-3	.	TGTGCCAGCAGTTTAGCGGGGGGGTTGCTAGATACGCAGTATTTT	CASSLAGGLLDTQYF